Listed below are T cell receptor beta chains from one sample, sequenced in a study of cytotoxic CD8 clonotypes in ibrutinib-treated CLL. Profiling relied on immunoSEQ multiplex PCR, and the TCRdb table lists in-frame clones only, not all of them. Altogether 55,000 to 80,000 clones are present, roughly 50% being singletons, with the ten largest covering around 15%. Sequences were derived from PBMCs, sampled after 12 months of ibrutinib treatment. The receptors come from a human donor with chronic lymphocytic leukemia. Both conserved end residues are part of each CDR3. Fields, in order: D gene, clone size, J gene, V gene, CDR3 protein, CDR3 DNA. The D gene is left open where the match is weak. The listing skips clone size in some rows; elsewhere it reads once, few, many or a size class.

>.|.|TRBJ1-3|TRBV5-1
CASSLTGSGNTIYF
TGCGCCAGCAGCTTGACAGGGTCTGGAAACACCATATATTTT
>.|few|TRBJ2-5|TRBV2
CAKGVGETQYF
TGTGCCAAGGGGGTTGGGGAGACCCAGTACTTC
>.|many|TRBJ2-3|TRBV21-1
CASSIRGAGIPDTQYF
TGTGCCAGCAGCATTAGGGGTGCGGGGATCCCAGATACGCAGTATTTT
>TRBD1|.|TRBJ1-6|TRBV27
CASSEQGMSSPLHF
TGTGCCAGCAGCGAACAGGGGATGAGCTCACCCCTCCACTTT
>TRBD2|.|TRBJ2-1|TRBV15
CATSRVAGGLNEQFF
TGTGCCACCAGCAGAGTAGCGGGAGGCCTCAATGAGCAGTTCTTC
>TRBD1|many|TRBJ2-1|TRBV4-1
CASSLIGGQRGNEQFF
TGCGCCAGCAGCCTCATAGGGGGCCAGAGGGGGAATGAGCAGTTCTTC
>.|few|TRBJ2-5|TRBV6-1
CASSVYRYQETQYF
TGTGCCAGCAGTGTGTATAGGTACCAAGAGACCCAGTACTTC
>TRBD1|few|TRBJ1-5|TRBV19
CASSSTGGKQPQHF
TGTGCCAGTAGTAGTACAGGGGGGAAACAGCCCCAGCATTTT
>TRBD1|.|TRBJ2-5|TRBV11-2
CASSLGTVGQPQETQYF
TGTGCCAGCAGCTTAGGGACCGTGGGACAGCCTCAAGAGACCCAGTACTTC
>.|many|TRBJ2-2|TRBV7-2
CASQTTGELFF
TGTGCCAGCCAGACCACCGGGGAGCTGTTTTTT
>TRBD2|.|TRBJ2-5|TRBV2
CASSEALAGGKETQYF
TGTGCCAGCAGTGAAGCTCTAGCGGGGGGAAAGGAGACCCAGTACTTC
>TRBD1|.|TRBJ2-7|TRBV27
CASSRSGTGASYEQYF
TGTGCCAGCAGCCGATCCGGGACAGGGGCTTCCTACGAGCAGTACTTC
>.|.|TRBJ2-3|TRBV9
CASSVDLSYTDTQYF
TGTGCCAGCAGCGTAGATCTGAGTTACACAGATACGCAGTATTTT
>.|.|TRBJ2-2|TRBV6-5
CASSLQRTVRTGELFF
TGTGCCAGCAGTTTACAAAGGACGGTGAGGACCGGGGAGCTGTTTTTT
>.|.|TRBJ2-1|TRBV12-2
CASADSLAAHNEQFF
TGTGCCAGCGCTGACTCACTAGCGGCCCACAATGAGCAGTTCTTC
>.|once|TRBJ1-4|TRBV6-1
CASSEVSQNEKLFF
TGTGCCAGCAGTGAAGTCAGCCAAAATGAAAAACTGTTTTTT
>.|.|TRBJ2-3|TRBV27
CASRTGWTDTQYF
TGTGCCAGCAGGACAGGATGGACAGATACGCAGTATTTT
>TRBD2|.|TRBJ2-5|TRBV20-1
CGGLDQETQYF
TGCGGGGGACTAGACCAAGAGACCCAGTACTTC
>TRBD1|many|TRBJ1-1|TRBV6-5
CASSYSSTGYTEAFF
TGTGCCAGCAGTTACTCGTCGACAGGGTACACTGAAGCTTTCTTT
>.|.|TRBJ2-1|TRBV18
CASSRQEYNEQFF
TGTGCCAGCTCACGACAGGAGTACAATGAGCAGTTCTTC
>.|.|TRBJ1-4|TRBV4-2
CASSRRAEKLFF
TGTGCCAGCAGCCGTAGGGCCGAAAAACTGTTTTTT
>.|few|TRBJ1-4|TRBV27
CASSFSNREKLFF
TGTGCCAGCAGTTTTTCGAACCGCGAAAAACTGTTTTTT
>TRBD1|few|TRBJ2-7|TRBV5-1
CASSLGRPGQATYEQYF
TGCGCCAGCAGCTTGGGACGGCCAGGACAGGCCACCTACGAGCAGTACTTC
>.|.|TRBJ1-1|TRBV19
CASSPAGAAQAFF
TGTGCCAGTAGCCCGGCGGGCGCCGCACAAGCTTTCTTT
>.|.|TRBJ1-1|TRBV4-1
CASSQDGTARTEAFF
TGCGCCAGCAGCCAAGATGGCACAGCTCGCACTGAAGCTTTCTTT
>.|few|TRBJ2-7|TRBV28
CASSTLDTSGEQYF
TGTGCCAGCAGTACACTAGATACCTCCGGCGAGCAGTACTTC
>TRBD1|once|TRBJ2-6|TRBV18
CASSLTRQGNIGANVLTF
TGTGCCAGCTCACTAACCCGACAGGGGAACATTGGGGCCAACGTCCTGACTTTC
>TRBD1|.|TRBJ2-5|TRBV5-1
CASSKTGGPQETQYF
TGCGCCAGCAGCAAGACAGGGGGCCCCCAGGAGACCCAGTACTTC
>.|.|TRBJ2-3|TRBV5-1
CASSLSRAGDTQYF
TGCGCCAGCAGCTTGTCGAGGGCCGGTGATACGCAGTATTTT
>TRBD2|.|TRBJ2-3|TRBV4-2
CASRPGGAVSDTQYF
TGTGCCAGCAGGCCGGGGGGGGCCGTATCAGATACGCAGTATTTT
>.|few|TRBJ2-3|TRBV6-1
CASSEIWPPSTDTQYF
TGTGCCAGCAGTGAGATTTGGCCTCCGTCGACAGATACGCAGTATTTT
>TRBD1|.|TRBJ1-2|TRBV28
CASSADQQGERGYTF
TGTGCCAGCAGTGCCGATCAACAGGGGGAACGTGGCTACACCTTC
>TRBD1|.|TRBJ2-6|TRBV27
CASTRTGVLSGANVLTF
TGTGCCAGCACCCGGACAGGGGTCCTTTCTGGGGCCAACGTCCTGACTTTC
>.|many|TRBJ2-2|TRBV19
CASEQDTGELFF
TGTGCCAGTGAACAGGATACCGGGGAGCTGTTTTTT
>TRBD1|.|TRBJ1-2|TRBV27
CASSPLQGGDYGYTF
TGTGCCAGCAGTCCCTTACAGGGGGGGGACTATGGCTACACCTTC
>.|.|TRBJ2-5|TRBV10-3
CAISAVRDKKSGAQYF
TGTGCCATCAGTGCAGTCCGAGACAAAAAATCCGGGGCCCAGTACTTC
>TRBD1|.|TRBJ2-7|TRBV14
CASSRPGQGSYEQYF
TGTGCCAGCAGCCGGCCGGGACAGGGGTCCTACGAGCAGTACTTC
>TRBD1|.|TRBJ1-5|TRBV19
CASEDRALDQPQHF
TGTGCCAGCGAGGACAGGGCGCTCGATCAGCCCCAGCATTTT
>.|.|TRBJ2-1|TRBV1
CTSSQEQEPEQFF
TGCACCAGCAGCCAAGAACAAGAGCCTGAGCAGTTCTTC
>TRBD1|.|TRBJ1-2|TRBV6-6
CASSYSLRGQDYGYTF
TGTGCCAGCAGTTACTCCCTCCGTGGACAGGACTATGGCTACACCTTC
>TRBD2|many|TRBJ2-7|TRBV19
CASTSSGTSGFFVF
TGTGCCAGCACCAGCTCCGGGACTAGCGGGTTTTTTGTCTTC
>.|.|TRBJ2-5|TRBV2
CASSRAAKETQYF
TGTGCCAGCAGTCGGGCAGCTAAAGAGACCCAGTACTTC
>.|.|TRBJ1-6|TRBV6-5
CASRPDRYSPLHF
TGTGCCAGCAGGCCAGACCGATACTCACCCCTCCACTTT
>TRBD2|many|TRBJ2-2|TRBV19
CATRKRDGANTGELFF
TGTGCCACGAGGAAGCGGGACGGGGCGAACACCGGGGAGCTGTTTTTT
>.|few|TRBJ1-1|TRBV11-3
CASSWDTDTEAFF
TGTGCCAGCAGCTGGGACACCGACACTGAAGCTTTCTTT
>.|.|TRBJ2-7|TRBV10-3
CAISEPAIASEQYF
TGTGCCATCAGTGAGCCTGCCATTGCTTCCGAGCAGTACTTC
>TRBD1|.|TRBJ2-5|TRBV4-1
CASSQSTGGRETQYF
TGCGCCAGCAGCCAATCGACAGGGGGTAGGGAGACCCAGTACTTC
>.|few|TRBJ2-4|TRBV18
CASSPTGQLGNIQYF
TGTGCCAGCTCACCTACAGGTCAATTGGGAAACATTCAGTACTTC
>TRBD1|many|TRBJ1-2|TRBV7-9
CASSGFPEDRSYGYTF
TGTGCCAGCAGCGGATTCCCTGAGGACAGGAGCTATGGCTACACCTTC
>TRBD1|.|TRBJ1-5|TRBV13
CASSRGTGHSNQPQHF
TGTGCCAGCAGCCGAGGGACAGGCCATAGCAATCAGCCCCAGCATTTT
>.|many|TRBJ1-1|TRBV2
CASMGYTEAFF
TGTGCCAGCATGGGCTACACTGAAGCTTTCTTT
>.|.|TRBJ2-2|TRBV5-6
CASSSRTGELFF
TGTGCCAGCAGTTCACGGACCGGGGAGCTGTTTTTT
>.|.|TRBJ2-5|TRBV30
CAWSTSRAETQYF
TGTGCCTGGAGTACGTCCAGGGCTGAGACCCAGTACTTC
>.|few|TRBJ1-2|TRBV30
CACFTAPRGYSGYTF
TGTGCCTGTTTTACTGCTCCCAGGGGATATTCGGGCTACACCTTC
>TRBD2|.|TRBJ2-3|TRBV2
CASNQRGTSTDTQYF
TGTGCCAGCAACCAGCGGGGAACTAGCACAGATACGCAGTATTTT
>TRBD2|.|TRBJ2-1|TRBV28
CASRPALGTGGNEQFF
TGTGCCAGCAGACCCGCATTGGGGACGGGAGGCAATGAGCAGTTCTTC
>.|few|TRBJ2-2|TRBV19
CASSMLLNTGELFF
TGTGCCAGTAGTATGCTCCTGAACACCGGGGAGCTGTTTTTT
>.|.|TRBJ1-5|TRBV7-8
CASSLFENQPQHF
TGTGCCAGCAGCTTATTTGAAAATCAGCCCCAGCATTTT